Presented here are 27 T cell receptor beta chains from one specimen sequenced in a study of circulating and synovial CD4+ cells in juvenile arthritis. The data were produced by immunoSEQ multiplex PCR, yet TCRdb's version contains in-frame clones alone and is incomplete. The table shows tens of thousands of clones, with 95% to 96% occurring only once. Source material: CD4+ T cells from blood. The receptors originated from a human donor with juvenile idiopathic arthritis.

The V and J genes are TRBV27 and TRBJ2-7; D perhaps matches TRBD2 (5 bases). Trimming shortened V by 5 bases and J by 2 bases, and 16 bases separated the two germline ends. CDR1 and CDR2 (germline): MNHEY, SMNVEV (reference sequence). The CDR3 is 15 residues long. CDR3 amino acids: CASSTTRLAAYEQYF. DNA for the CDR3: TGTGCCAGCAGTACTACTAGGCTAGCAGCCTACGAGCAGTACTTC.

The rearrangement uses TRBV4-2 and TRBJ1-5; possible D gene TRBD1, 5 bases. Germline CDR1 and CDR2: LGHNA and YNFKEQ. Trimming left V 0 bases short and J 9 bases short, with 15 bases between. The CDR3 has 15 residues. The CDR3 DNA sequence: TGTGCCAGCAGCCAAGATAACGGGGGAGTACGGCCCCAGCATTTT. As protein: CASSQDNGGVRPQHF.

V and J are TRBV28 and TRBJ1-6, with 10 positions matching TRBD1. V lost 6 bases, J lost 5 bases, and 4 bases stayed unmatched. The germline V gene has CDR1 MDHEN and CDR2 SYDVKM. The CDR3 is 15 amino acids. CDR3 loop: CASSSGQGNNSPLHF. CDR3 DNA: TGTGCCAGCAGCTCGGGACAGGGGAATAATTCACCCCTCCACTTT.

A single count supports this clone. The chain carries TRBV12-1 and TRBJ1-1; TRBD1, the D gene given by the table, was not confirmed from the DNA. TRBV12-1 is tagged as a pseudogene. The CDR3 runs 13 residues. In DNA form, the CDR3 reads TGTGCCAGCAGCTTCCGGGACAGGGCTTTGACTTTCTTT. Translation: CASSFRDRALTFF.

This chain uses TRBV4-1 with TRBJ2-7; a weak D match, TRBD2 (5 bases). CDR3 size: 15 residues. The V and J ends lost 0 bases and 3 bases respectively, with 12 bases between them. Germline V gene sequence: CDR1 MGHRA, CDR2 YSYEKL. The CDR3 is CASSQESGNGYEQYF. DNA of the CDR3: TGCGCCAGCAGCCAAGAGTCCGGGAATGGCTACGAGCAGTACTTC.

V is TRBV27 and J is TRBJ1-4, with 8 bases that match TRBD1. CDR1 is MNHEY, CDR2 SMNVEV, per germline (reference sequence). The CDR3 runs to 15 residues. V was pared by 5 bases and J by 6 bases, with 8 bases of the junction left unmatched. As DNA, the CDR3 is TGTGCCAGCAGTGTGACAGGGGCCCGGGATGAAAAACTGTTTTTT. Amino acids: CASSVTGARDEKLFF.

V is TRBV7-6 and J is TRBJ2-4; D is perhaps TRBD1 (6 bases). Trimming pared 1 base from V and 8 bases from J, leaving 12 bases between. This CDR3 region has 14 residues. CDR1 and CDR2 (germline): SGHVS, FNYEAQ. The CDR3 DNA sequence: TGTGCCAGCAGCTTAGGACAGGTGGGGGACATTCAGTACTTC. It specifies CASSLGQVGDIQYF.

V usage is TRBV6-6 and J usage is TRBJ2-7; D is perhaps TRBD1 (6 bases). This CDR3 is 13 amino acids long. Trimming removed 8 bases from V and 4 bases from J, with 15 bases in between. The germline CDR1 and CDR2 sequences are MNHNY and SVGAGI (reference sequence). This CDR3 reads CASGVGRGYEQYF. In DNA form, the CDR3 reads TGTGCCAGCGGCGTCGGCAGGGGTTACGAGCAGTACTTC.

This clone occurred a few times. The chain couples TRBV19 to TRBJ2-7, with D possibly matching TRBD1 (5 bases). V lost 0 bases, J lost 6 bases, and 12 bases lay in between. In germline, CDR1 is LNHDA, CDR2 SQIVND (reference sequence). The CDR3 length is 14 residues. DNA for the CDR3: TGTGCCAGTAGTATAGAGGGGCAGGGTGGCGAGCAGTACTTC. Translated, it gives CASSIEGQGGEQYF.

The rearrangement uses TRBV9 and TRBJ2-4, with 11 bases that match TRBD1. Germline CDR1 SGDLS, CDR2 YYNGEE. This CDR3 has 16 residues. The V gene end was trimmed by 4 bases and the J gene end by 2 bases; junction bases not matched to a gene: 5. CDR3 in amino acids: CASSPGTGGSKNIQYF. The CDR3 region has the DNA TGTGCCAGCAGCCCCGGGACAGGGGGTTCCAAAAACATTCAGTACTTC.

This sequence joins TRBV4-2 and TRBJ1-3; D unclear. Between the trimmed V and J ends, which lost 0 bases and 1 base, there was a span of 7 bases. This CDR3 has 15 amino acids. CDR1 and CDR2 (germline): LGHNA, YNFKEQ. The CDR3 sequence: CASSQDGGSGNTIYF. In nucleotides, the CDR3 is TGTGCCAGCAGCCAAGACGGCGGATCTGGAAACACCATATATTTT.

This clone was detected only once. V gene TRBV20-1 combines with J gene TRBJ2-7; D is undetermined. With 6 bases removed from V and 5 bases from J, the gap between germline ends came to 8 bases. CDR1 and CDR2 (germline): DFQATT, SNEGSKA (reference sequence). CDR3 length equals 10 residues. In DNA form, the CDR3 reads TGCAGTGCGCGATTTGACGAGCAGTACTTC. This codes for CSARFDEQYF.

As DNA, the CDR3 is TGTGCCAGCAGCCCCGACAAATATAGCAATCAGCCCCAGCATTTT. Translating gives CASSPDKYSNQPQHF. The chain has TRBV27 and TRBJ1-5; D ambiguous. Deletions cut 6 bases from V and 0 bases from J, with 12 bases between. CDR1 and CDR2 from the germline V gene are MNHEY and SMNVEV (reference sequence). This CDR3 contains 15 residues.

The gene calls are TRBV29-1 and TRBJ2-5, with TRBD2 identical over 14 bases. The CDR3 is made up of 14 amino acids. J was trimmed by 5 bases and V by 8 bases; bases with no gene match: 7. The germline V gene has CDR1 SQVTM and CDR2 ANQGSEA. CDR3: CSSGTSGSPETQYF. The CDR3 bases are TGCAGCTCCGGGACTAGCGGGAGTCCGGAGACCCAGTACTTC.

The chain recombines TRBV4-3 with TRBJ2-3, with a weak D call TRBD1 (5 bases). The germline V gene encodes CDR1 LGHNA and CDR2 YSLEER. The V end lost 1 base, the J end lost 3 bases, and 17 bases lay between the germline ends. This CDR3 contains 17 residues. The CDR3 here is CASSQALQGGDTDTQYF. In DNA form, the CDR3 reads TGCGCCAGCAGCCAAGCGCTCCAGGGTGGGGATACAGATACGCAGTATTTT.

The rearrangement links TRBV6-1 to TRBJ1-1; no clear D gene. V lost 5 bases and J 1 base, leaving 8 bases between the germline ends. The CDR3 consists of 13 residues. The germline CDR1 and CDR2 sequences are MNHNS and SASEGT. The CDR3 nucleotides are TGTGCCAGCAGTCCCAATAGGAACACTGAAGCTTTCTTT. It translates to CASSPNRNTEAFF.

This clone has only one observation. The chain employs TRBV7-8 and TRBJ2-1; 12 bases are a match to TRBD2. The CDR3 has 19 residues. J lost 9 bases, V lost 5 bases, and 20 bases had no gene match. Looked up from germline, CDR1 is SGHVS and CDR2 is FQNEAQ. CDR3 in amino acids: CASSLERLAGVNPLVEQFF. CDR3 in DNA: TGTGCCAGCAGCCTCGAGAGACTAGCGGGAGTTAACCCGCTTGTTGAGCAGTTCTTC.

CDR3 in amino acids: CASPRDRVHEQYF. Written as DNA, the CDR3 is TGTGCCAGCCCCCGGGACAGGGTCCACGAGCAGTACTTC. The chain has TRBV28 and TRBJ2-5, with 9 nucleotides matching TRBD1. The J call may be wrong; the DNA end is better matched by TRBJ2-7. The CDR3 contains 13 residues. CDR1 and CDR2 (germline): MDHEN, SYDVKM.

This rearrangement joins TRBV19 to TRBJ1-4; unclear D gene. There are 14 residues in the CDR3. CDR1 LNHDA and CDR2 SQIVND come from the germline V gene (reference sequence). The V and J ends lost 1 base and 0 bases respectively, with 3 bases between them. The CDR3 region is CASSIGATNEKLFF. The CDR3 DNA reads as TGTGCCAGTAGTATAGGAGCAACTAATGAAAAACTGTTTTTT.

The V and J genes are TRBV2 and TRBJ1-5; no definite D call. The CDR3 has 12 residues. V shed 8 bases and J shed 7 bases, with 12 bases lying between them. The germline V gene has CDR1 SNHLY and CDR2 FYNNEI. The DNA for the CDR3 is TGTGCCAGCGCGAGGAATGGCCAGCCCCAGCATTTT. Amino acid sequence: CASARNGQPQHF.

The gene calls are TRBV9 and TRBJ2-3; 8 nucleotides agree with TRBD2. V was clipped by 4 bases and J by 9 bases; unmatched bases: 13. Per the germline V gene, CDR1 is SGDLS and CDR2 is YYNGEE. The CDR3 sequence is 15 residues long. The CDR3 DNA reads as TGTGCCAGCAGCCCCCGGACAGATGAGCGGGGGACGCAGTATTTT. It specifies CASSPRTDERGTQYF. The variable domain in full, with the rest retrieved from reference TRBV9 and TRBJ2-3, is DSGVTQTPKHLITATGQRVTLRCSPRSGDLSVYWYQQSLDQGLQFLIQYYNGEERAKGNILERFSAQQFPDLHSELNLSSLELGDSALYFCASSPRTDERGTQYFGPGTRLTVL.

This clone is a singleton in its sample. The chain links TRBV19 to TRBJ2-1; 7 nucleotides agree with TRBD2. The CDR3 sequence is 14 residues long. With V trimmed by 7 bases and J by 1 base, 4 bases remained unmatched. Per the germline V gene, CDR1 is LNHDA and CDR2 is SQIVND (reference sequence). The CDR3 region has the DNA TGTGCCAGTACCCCGGGACTATCCTACAATGAGCAGTTCTTC. Translating gives CASTPGLSYNEQFF.

The gene calls are TRBV5-6 and TRBJ2-5; 13 bases align to TRBD2. V was pared by 4 bases and J by 7 bases, with 7 bases of the junction left unmatched. Germline-derived CDR1 and CDR2 are SGHDT and YYEEEE. CDR3 length equals 15 residues. CDR3 sequence reads: CASSTGLAGPGTQYF. The CDR3 coding sequence is TGTGCCAGCAGCACGGGACTAGCGGGGCCCGGGACCCAGTACTTC.

This chain uses TRBV28 with TRBJ2-7; 8 bases map to TRBD2. This CDR3 region has 18 residues. Per the germline V gene, CDR1 is MDHEN and CDR2 is SYDVKM. With 3 bases clipped from V and 2 bases from J, the junction kept 15 bases outside the gene matches. CDR3 nucleotides: TGTGCCAGCAGTTTCCGGGGGGGGAGTGGTAGGTCGACCTACGAGCAGTACTTC. Translated, it gives CASSFRGGSGRSTYEQYF.

This sequence joins TRBV5-1 and TRBJ1-4, with D uncertain. Trimming removed 6 bases at V and 0 bases at J, with 9 bases between. The CDR3 has 14 residues. Per the germline V gene, CDR1 is SGHRS and CDR2 is YFSETQ. The CDR3 DNA sequence: TGCGCCAGCATGATCCGGGCAACTAATGAAAAACTGTTTTTT. Translation: CASMIRATNEKLFF.

CDR3 protein: CASNRGRFQETQYF. CDR3 bases: TGTGCCAGCAATAGGGGGCGATTCCAAGAGACCCAGTACTTC. V usage is TRBV11-2 and J usage is TRBJ2-5, with TRBD1 matching over 7 bases. The germline V gene has CDR1 SGHAT and CDR2 FQNNGV. The ends lost 7 bases at V and 1 base at J; junction bases unmatched: 6. The CDR3 covers 14 residues.

The chain uses TRBV5-1 and TRBJ1-1, with D possibly matching TRBD1 (6 bases). Trimming stripped 4 bases from V and 1 base from J, with 11 bases between. Germline V gene data show CDR1 as SGHRS and CDR2 as YFSETQ. This CDR3 contains 14 residues. In DNA, the CDR3 is TGCGCCAGCAGCGCCCTACAGGGGAACACTGAAGCTTTCTTT. This codes for CASSALQGNTEAFF. Full variable domain (outside the CDR3, taken from reference TRBV5-1 and TRBJ1-1): KAGVTQTPRYLIKTRGQQVTLSCSPISGHRSVSWYQQTPGQGLQFLFEYFSETQRNKGNFPGRFSGRQFSNSRSEMNVSTLELGDSALYLCASSALQGNTEAFFGQGTRLTVV.